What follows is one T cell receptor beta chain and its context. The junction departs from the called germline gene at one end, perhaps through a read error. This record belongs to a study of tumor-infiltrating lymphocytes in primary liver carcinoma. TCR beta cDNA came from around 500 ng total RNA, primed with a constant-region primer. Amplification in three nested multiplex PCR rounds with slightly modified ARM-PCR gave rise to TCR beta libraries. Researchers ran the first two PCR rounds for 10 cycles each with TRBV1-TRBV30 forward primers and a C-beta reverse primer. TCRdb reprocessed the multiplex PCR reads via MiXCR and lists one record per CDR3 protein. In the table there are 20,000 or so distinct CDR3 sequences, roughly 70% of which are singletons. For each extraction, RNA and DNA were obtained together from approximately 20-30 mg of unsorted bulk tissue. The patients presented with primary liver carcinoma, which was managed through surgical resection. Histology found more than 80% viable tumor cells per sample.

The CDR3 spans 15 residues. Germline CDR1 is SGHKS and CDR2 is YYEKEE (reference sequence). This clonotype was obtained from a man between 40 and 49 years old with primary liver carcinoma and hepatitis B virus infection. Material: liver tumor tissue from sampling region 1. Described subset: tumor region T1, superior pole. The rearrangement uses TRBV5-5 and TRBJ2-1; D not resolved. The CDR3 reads CASSPGMGSYIEQSF. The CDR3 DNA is TGTGCCAGCAGCCCTGGAATGGGTTCCTACATTGAGCAGTCCTTC.